The 10 T cell receptor beta chains given below trace back to one sample, sequenced in a study of T cell repertoires in cytomegalovirus infection. No antigen is known for these receptors. TCRdb redid the calling of the reads with MiXCR, one entry per CDR3 protein. This sample has approximately 300,000 distinct CDR3 sequences, with about 27% found just once. This specimen consisted of cultured PBMCs, obtained from culture after CMV antigen stimulation. The receptors originated from a human donor in good health (CMV status not recorded). Some clones in this sample may be carry-over from other donors' samples.

The chain has TRBV27 and TRBJ1-1, with a weak D call TRBD1 (5 bases). CDR1 and CDR2 (germline): MNHEY, SMNVEV (reference sequence). The CDR3 is 13 amino acids. The ends were cut back, 6 bases at V and 2 bases at J, with 10 bases in the middle. CDR3 DNA sequence: TGTGCCAGCAGCGACAGCCTCAACACTGAAGCTTTCTTT. It codes for CASSDSLNTEAFF.

The sample holds a few counts of this clonotype. The J gene is TRBJ2-7, the V gene TRBV6-1; 7 bases are shared with TRBD1. The CDR3 is 15 residues long. The germline V gene has CDR1 MNHNS and CDR2 SASEGT. V lost 6 bases and J lost 2; bases outside the gene matches: 10. The CDR3 here is CASSLQGIGPYEQYF. CDR3 nucleotide sequence: TGTGCCAGCAGCCTACAGGGGATCGGGCCCTACGAGCAGTACTTC.

J is TRBJ1-5 and V is TRBV4-2, with unresolved D. Trimming left V 4 bases short and J 6 bases short, with 13 bases between. CDR1 LGHNA and CDR2 YNFKEQ come from the germline V gene. The CDR3 has 14 residues. The CDR3 nucleotides are TGTGCCAGCAGCCCACGAGACGGGAGTCAGCCCCAGCATTTT. It specifies CASSPRDGSQPQHF.

The gene calls are TRBV5-6 and TRBJ1-2; the match to TRBD1 covers 7 bases. The germline CDR1 and CDR2 sequences are SGHDT and YYEEEE. With V trimmed by 0 bases and J by 3 bases, 2 bases remained unmatched. The CDR3 contains 14 residues. DNA for the CDR3: TGTGCCAGCAGCTTGGTAGGACAGGACTATGGCTACACCTTC. This gives the protein CASSLVGQDYGYTF.

The J gene is TRBJ1-2, the V gene TRBV7-2; the D is unclear. Germline values: CDR1 SGHTA, CDR2 FQGNSA. The CDR3 is 14 residues long. V was pared by 6 bases and J by 2 bases, with 13 bases between. The CDR3 here is CASRDPDENYGYTF. DNA of the CDR3: TGTGCCAGCAGAGACCCGGACGAAAACTATGGCTACACCTTC.

The J gene is TRBJ1-5, the V gene TRBV11-2, with unresolved D. There are 15 residues in the CDR3. The V end lost 5 bases, the J end lost 0 bases, and 11 bases lay between the germline ends. Per the germline V gene, CDR1 is SGHAT and CDR2 is FQNNGV. CDR3 sequence reads: CASSQDHNSNQPQHF. The CDR3 nucleotides are TGTGCCAGCAGCCAGGACCATAATAGCAATCAGCCCCAGCATTTT.

The table lists this clonotype with a few counts. The rearrangement links TRBV19 to TRBJ1-5, with unresolved D. This CDR3 has 13 residues. Per the germline V gene, CDR1 is LNHDA and CDR2 is SQIVND (reference sequence). V was cut by 5 bases and J by 7 bases, with 12 bases left in between. The CDR3 reads CASSRQTRQPQHF. The CDR3 DNA reads as TGTGCCAGTAGTCGGCAGACCCGACAGCCCCAGCATTTT.

The table lists this clonotype with many counts. The V and J genes are TRBV7-2 and TRBJ2-7; 10 nucleotides agree with TRBD2. Trimming took 3 bases from V and 0 from J; bases not matched to a gene: 8. Germline V gene data show CDR1 as SGHTA and CDR2 as FQGNSA. This CDR3 is 17 amino acids long. For the CDR3, the DNA is TGTGCCAGCAGCTTTGGTCGAGCGGGAGGGGTCTCCTACGAGCAGTACTTC. This encodes CASSFGRAGGVSYEQYF. Supplemented by reference TRBV7-2 and TRBJ2-7, the full variable domain reads GAGVSQSPSNKVTEKGKDVELRCDPISGHTALYWYRQSLGQGLEFLIYFQGNSAPDKSGLPSDRFSAERTGGSVSTLTIQRTQQEDSAVYLCASSFGRAGGVSYEQYFGPGTRLTVT.

The table lists this clonotype with a few counts. V usage is TRBV20-1 and J usage is TRBJ2-3, with TRBD1 identical over 9 bases. This CDR3 has 14 amino acids. The germline gives CDR1 DFQATT, CDR2 SNEGSKA (reference sequence). The J segment lost 4 bases and the V segment lost 4 bases, leaving 6 bases of the junction unmatched. CDR3 DNA: TGCAGTGCTACGACAGGGGGAAGAGCAGATACGCAGTATTTT. Translating gives CSATTGGRADTQYF.

Concerning this clonotype: A read error may produce the germline difference seen at one junction end. The chain carries TRBV7-9 and TRBJ1-2; a possible D gene is TRBD1 (6 bases). CDR1 and CDR2 from the germline V gene are SEHNR and FQNEAQ (reference sequence). The CDR3 is made up of 14 amino acids. The CDR3 DNA sequence: TGTGCCAGCAGCGCGGACAGCAGCGTCTATGGATACACCTTC. Translation gives CASSADSSVYGYTF.